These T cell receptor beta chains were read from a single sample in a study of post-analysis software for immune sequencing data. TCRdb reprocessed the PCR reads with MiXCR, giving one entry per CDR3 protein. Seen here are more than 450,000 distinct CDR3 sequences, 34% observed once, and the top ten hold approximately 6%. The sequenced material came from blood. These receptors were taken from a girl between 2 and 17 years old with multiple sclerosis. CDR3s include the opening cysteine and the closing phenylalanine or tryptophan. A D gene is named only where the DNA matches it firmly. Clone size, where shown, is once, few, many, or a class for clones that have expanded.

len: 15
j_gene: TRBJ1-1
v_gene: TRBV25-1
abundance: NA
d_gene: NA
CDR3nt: TGTGCCAGCAGTGATCAAACTACAGGGAACACTGAAGCTTTCTTT
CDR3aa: CASSDQTTGNTEAFF

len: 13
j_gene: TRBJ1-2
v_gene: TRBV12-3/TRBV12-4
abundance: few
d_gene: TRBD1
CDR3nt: TGTGCCAGCAGTTTACCCAGGGGGTATGGCTACACCTTC
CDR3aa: CASSLPRGYGYTF

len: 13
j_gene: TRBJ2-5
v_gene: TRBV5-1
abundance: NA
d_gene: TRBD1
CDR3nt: TGCGCCAGCAGCTGGACAGGGGAGGTGACCCAGTACTTC
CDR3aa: CASSWTGEVTQYF

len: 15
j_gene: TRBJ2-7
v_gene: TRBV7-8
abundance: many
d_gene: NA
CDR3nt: TGTGCCAGCAGCTTAGTAGGGGGGCCCTCCTACGAGCAGTACTTC
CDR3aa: CASSLVGGPSYEQYF

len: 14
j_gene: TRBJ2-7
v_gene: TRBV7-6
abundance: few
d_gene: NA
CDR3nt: TGTGCCAGCAGCTTAGGGGGACGGTGCTACGAGCAGTACTTC
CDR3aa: CASSLGGRCYEQYF

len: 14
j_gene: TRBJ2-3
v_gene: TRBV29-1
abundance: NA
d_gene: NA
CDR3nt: TGCAGCGTAAGACAGGGAGGTGGCACAGATACGCAGTATTTT
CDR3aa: CSVRQGGGTDTQYF

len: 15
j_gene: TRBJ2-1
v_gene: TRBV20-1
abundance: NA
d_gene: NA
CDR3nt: TGCAGTGCTAGAGCGGTGTCCAGGAGGAGGGATGAGCAGTTCTTC
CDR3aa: CSARAVSRRRDEQFF

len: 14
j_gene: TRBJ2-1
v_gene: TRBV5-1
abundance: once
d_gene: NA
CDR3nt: TGCGCCAGCAGCCTAGCGACAGATTACAATGAGCAGTTCTTC
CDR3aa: CASSLATDYNEQFF

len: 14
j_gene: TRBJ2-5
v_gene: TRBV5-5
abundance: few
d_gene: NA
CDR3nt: TGTGCCAGCAGTCGGTATGCGGAACAAGAGACCCAGTACTTC
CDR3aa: CASSRYAEQETQYF

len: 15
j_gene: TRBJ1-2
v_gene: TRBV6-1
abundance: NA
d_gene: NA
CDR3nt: TGTGCCAGCAGTGAAGCCACAGGGACCTTCTATGGCTACACCTTC
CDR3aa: CASSEATGTFYGYTF

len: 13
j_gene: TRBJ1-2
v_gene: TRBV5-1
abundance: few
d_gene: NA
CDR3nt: TGCGCCAGCAGCTTGGCCCCGACAAGCGGCTACACCTTC
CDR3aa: CASSLAPTSGYTF

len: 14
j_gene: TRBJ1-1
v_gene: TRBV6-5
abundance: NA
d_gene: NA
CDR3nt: TGTGCCAGCAGTTACACGAGGGGGAACACTGAAGCTTTCTTT
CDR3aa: CASSYTRGNTEAFF

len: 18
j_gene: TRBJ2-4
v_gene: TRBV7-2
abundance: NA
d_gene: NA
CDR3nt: TGTGCCAGCAGCCTAAGGGGGTCCTACTCTATAGCCAAAAACATTCAGTACTTC
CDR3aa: CASSLRGSYSIAKNIQYF

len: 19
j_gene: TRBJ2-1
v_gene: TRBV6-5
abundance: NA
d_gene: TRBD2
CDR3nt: TGTGCCAGCAGTTTTCCGACTAGCGGGCGCGAGGGATCCTACAATGAGCAGTTCTTC
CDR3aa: CASSFPTSGREGSYNEQFF

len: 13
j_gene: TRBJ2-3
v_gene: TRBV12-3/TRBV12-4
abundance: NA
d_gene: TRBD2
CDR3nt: TGTGCCAGCATCTTGACTAGCACAGGTACGCAGTATTTT
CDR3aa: CASILTSTGTQYF

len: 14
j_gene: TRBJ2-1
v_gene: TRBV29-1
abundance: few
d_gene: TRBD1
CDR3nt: TGCAGCGTTGTACCCTGGACAGGGTACAATGAGCAGTTCTTC
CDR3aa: CSVVPWTGYNEQFF

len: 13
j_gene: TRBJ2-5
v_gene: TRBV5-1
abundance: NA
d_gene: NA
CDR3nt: TGCGCCAGCAGGATTCAGGAGGTTGGGACCCAGTACTTC
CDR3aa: CASRIQEVGTQYF